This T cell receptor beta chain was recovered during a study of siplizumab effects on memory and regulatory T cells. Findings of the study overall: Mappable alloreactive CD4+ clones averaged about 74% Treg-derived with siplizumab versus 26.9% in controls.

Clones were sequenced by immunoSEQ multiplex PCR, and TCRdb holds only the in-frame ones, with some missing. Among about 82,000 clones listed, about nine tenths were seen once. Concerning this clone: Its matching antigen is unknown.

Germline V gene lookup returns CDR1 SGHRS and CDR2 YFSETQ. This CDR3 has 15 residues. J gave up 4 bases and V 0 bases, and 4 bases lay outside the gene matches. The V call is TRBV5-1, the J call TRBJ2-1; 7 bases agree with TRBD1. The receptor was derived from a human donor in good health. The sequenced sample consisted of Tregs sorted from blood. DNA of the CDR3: TGCGCCAGCAGCTTGGGGTCAGGGGGATACAATGAGCAGTTCTTC. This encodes CASSLGSGGYNEQFF.